These T cell receptor beta chains were read from a single sample in a study of identical twins. TCRdb recomputed calls from the 5' RACE reads with MiXCR, one row per CDR3 protein. Of approximately 230,000 distinct CDR3 sequences listed, about 14% were seen once; the top ten hold 8.8%. Sequenced material: memory (CD45RO+) T cells sorted from blood. The receptor source for this set is a young woman in good health. CDR3s include the opening cysteine and the closing phenylalanine or tryptophan. A D gene is named only where the DNA matches it firmly. Clone size is given for some rows only: seen once, a few or many times, or a class if the clone is expanded.

TRBV19	TRBD1	.	TRBJ1-6	CATHRGLSYNSPLHF	TGTGCCACCCACAGGGGGCTTTCTTATAATTCACCCCTCCACTTT
TRBV5-1	.	.	TRBJ2-1	CASSSGARTDEQFF	TGCGCCAGCAGCTCGGGGGCTAGGACGGATGAGCAGTTCTTC
TRBV6-1	.	.	TRBJ1-2	CASRIETGPYGYTF	TGTGCCAGCAGAATAGAGACAGGACCCTATGGCTACACCTTC
TRBV7-2	.	few	TRBJ2-3	CASSRSTSATDTQYF	TGTGCCAGCAGCCGCAGCACCTCGGCCACAGATACGCAGTATTTT
TRBV20-1	.	.	TRBJ1-2	CSAYSPTVNRGYTF	TGCAGTGCTTATTCTCCGACAGTAAACAGGGGCTACACCTTC
TRBV3-1	.	.	TRBJ2-1	CANRVTPGGDEQFF	TGTGCCAACAGGGTGACCCCGGGGGGCGATGAGCAGTTCTTC
TRBV6-2/TRBV6-3	TRBD1	.	TRBJ2-3	CASILPGGAVNLLWSLSTDTQYF	TGTGCCAGCATCCTTCCAGGGGGCGCAGTAAACTTACTATGGAGCCTTAGCACAGATACGCAGTATTTT
TRBV6-2/TRBV6-3	.	.	TRBJ1-2	CASSYSISRDGYTF	TGTGCCAGCAGTTACTCGATCAGCAGGGACGGCTACACCTTC
TRBV6-4	TRBD2	few	TRBJ2-2	CASSDEAGGPGELFF	TGTGCCAGCAGTGACGAAGCGGGGGGCCCCGGGGAGCTGTTTTTT
TRBV2	.	.	TRBJ1-2	CASSENSAGAYGYTF	TGTGCCAGCAGTGAAAATTCAGCCGGAGCCTATGGCTACACCTTC
TRBV20-1	.	few	TRBJ1-2	CSANPGAYGYTF	TGCAGTGCGAATCCTGGGGCCTATGGCTACACCTTC
TRBV20-1	TRBD1	many	TRBJ1-6	CSASLPRDRETTGHNSPLHF	TGCAGTGCCTCACTACCCCGGGACAGGGAAACAACTGGGCATAATTCACCCCTCCACTTT
TRBV12-3/TRBV12-4	.	many	TRBJ2-7	CASSSEGGEQYF	TGTGCCAGCAGTTCCGAGGGTGGCGAGCAGTACTTC
TRBV28	TRBD1	many	TRBJ1-2	CASRAGGRYGYTF	TGTGCCAGCAGGGCAGGGGGTCGCTATGGCTACACCTTC
TRBV11-3	.	few	TRBJ2-1	CASSPVTGEQFF	TGTGCCAGCAGCCCTGTTACGGGTGAGCAGTTCTTC
TRBV6-2/TRBV6-3	.	many	TRBJ1-6	CATLTDSSYNSPLHF	TGTGCCACCTTGACAGATAGCTCCTATAATTCACCCCTCCACTTT
TRBV4-3	TRBD2	.	TRBJ2-2	CASSQLPSGGNTGELFF	TGCGCCAGCAGCCAACTCCCCAGCGGGGGAAACACCGGGGAGCTGTTTTTT
TRBV6-2/TRBV6-3	TRBD1	.	TRBJ1-5	CASSRPTGLNQPQHF	TGTGCCAGCAGCCGACCGACAGGGTTAAATCAGCCCCAGCATTTT
TRBV6-1	TRBD1	many	TRBJ1-2	CASRRTGGEGYTF	TGTGCCAGCAGGAGGACAGGGGGTGAGGGCTACACCTTC
TRBV12-3/TRBV12-4	.	few	TRBJ1-2	CASSFRGVDYGYTF	TGTGCCAGCAGTTTTCGGGGCGTAGACTATGGCTACACCTTC
TRBV10-3	.	many	TRBJ1-2	CAISDAQGPYGYTF	TGTGCCATCAGTGATGCCCAGGGGCCCTATGGCTACACCTTC
TRBV7-9	.	many	TRBJ1-2	CASSQHTGRHYGYTF	TGTGCCAGCAGCCAACATACGGGCAGACATTATGGCTACACCTTC
TRBV5-1	TRBD2	few	TRBJ2-1	CASRAGGVYNEQFF	TGCGCCAGCAGGGCGGGGGGCGTTTACAATGAGCAGTTCTTC
TRBV12-3/TRBV12-4	.	.	TRBJ2-7	CASSLKIYEQYF	TGTGCCAGCAGTTTAAAGATCTACGAGCAGTACTTC